The clone carrying this T cell receptor (beta chain) was observed many times. Researchers made TCR beta libraries by using iRepertoire HTBI primers and running Arm-PCR on CDR3 regions. TCRdb reprocessed the multiplex PCR reads with MiXCR, giving one entry per CDR3 protein. The sample shows approximately 400,000 distinct CDR3 sequences, about 15% of them seen only once. The CDR3 runs 15 residues. The germline V and J ends were trimmed by 6 bases and 1 base, with 12 bases remaining between them. Germline CDR1 and CDR2: MNHEY and SMNVEV (reference sequence). The time point was: newly diagnosed GD, antithyroid drugs for less than 3 months. After RNA was extracted from PBMCs, the TCR library was made from it. Patients were enrolled at an endocrinology department in Xi'an, China. These data belong to a study of regulatory T cells in long-lasting Graves disease. The same data also went into a second study, on T cells in Graves' hyperthyroidism and ophthalmopathy.

The clonotype originates from a woman aged 25 to 39 with Graves disease. This sequence joins TRBV27 and TRBJ2-2; a possible D gene is TRBD1 (5 bases). The specimen comprised peripheral blood mononuclear cells (PBMCs), sampled at new diagnosis, from a patient treated with antithyroid drugs. The CDR3 bases are TGTGCCAGCAGCCAGGGTGGTCTGAACACCGGGGAGCTGTTTTTT. Encoded protein: CASSQGGLNTGELFF.